Listed here is a single TCR beta chain. The repertoire was sequenced with immunoSEQ multiplex PCR; TCRdb's copy has only in-frame clones and lacks some. The data show fewer than 150,000 clones, roughly 96% seen once. This record comes from a study of T cell changes during pregnancy in multiple sclerosis. Germline V gene sequence: CDR1 ENHRY, CDR2 SYGVKD. There are 13 residues in the CDR3. Trimming took 8 bases from V and 8 from J; bases not matched to a gene: 9. The chain joins TRBV10-3 to TRBJ2-1, with 7 bases lining up with TRBD1. The receptor's source is a female donor with multiple sclerosis, enrolled in a pregnancy study. Sequenced here: peripheral blood, sampled after pregnancy. For the CDR3, the DNA is TGTGCCATCGGCGGCCTAGGGGGCGATGAGCAGTTCTTC. Translating it yields CAIGGLGGDEQFF.